This T cell receptor (beta chain) was identified in a study of shared clonotypes between healthy human individuals. Study-level points and caveats: On the whole, naive subsets had larger estimated richness than memory subsets had.

As regards this clone: Its antigen remains unknown.

As defined, naive CD8 cells were CD45RO-negative and positively selected for CCR7, with terminally differentiated effector memory CD45RA+ cells excluded. Only Caucasian adults living in Nashville, Tennessee served as donors. Genomic DNA (from each subset) was split evenly across several immunoSEQ plates. Method: immunoSEQ multiplex PCR; TCRdb's copy keeps in-frame clones and lacks some. The data contain roughly 2,000,000 clones, approximately 92% of them singletons. This TCR came from a man between 18 and 35 years old in good health. Some clones in this sample may be carry-over from other donors' samples. Sequenced material: naive CD8+ T cells from PBMCs.

The CDR3 reads CASSFFGGSGNTIYF. The CDR3 nucleotides are TGTGCCAGCAGCTTTTTCGGGGGATCTGGAAACACCATATATTTT. This chain links TRBV5-4 with TRBJ1-3; maybe TRBD1 (5 bases). The CDR3 loop spans 15 amino acids. The V and J ends lost 2 bases and 1 base respectively, with 10 bases between them. CDR1 and CDR2 from the germline V gene are SGHNT and YYREEE (reference sequence).